The 5 T cell receptor beta chains listed next were all sequenced from one sample in a study of cytomegalovirus exposure and HLA in healthy donors. A multiplex PCR was run with 60 Vbeta primers and 13 Jbeta primers. Sequencing used immunoSEQ multiplex PCR; TCRdb keeps in-frame clones, though not all of them. Seen here are approximately 110,000 clones, roughly four fifths observed once, and the top ten hold around 1.2%. The sample was PBMCs. These receptors came from a man aged 35 to 55 in good health and CMV-seronegative.

The CDR3 protein is CSVGRTLSYEQYF. The CDR3 DNA reads as TGCAGCGTTGGCCGGACACTCTCCTACGAGCAGTACTTC. The chain links TRBV29-1 to TRBJ2-7; possibly TRBD1 for D (5 bases). This CDR3 spans 13 amino acids. V was shortened by 4 bases and J by 0 bases, with 10 bases between the two germline ends. Per the germline V gene, CDR1 is SQVTM and CDR2 is ANQGSEA.

The chain carries TRBV7-8 and TRBJ1-3, with TRBD1 identical over 8 bases. V was clipped by 5 bases and J by 8 bases; unmatched bases: 14. The CDR3 extends over 16 amino acids. CDR1 is SGHVS and CDR2 is FQNEAQ in the germline V gene. For the CDR3, the DNA is TGTGCCAGCAGCCCGCTCCCCAGGGGGCTACTAGACACCATATATTTT. It translates to CASSPLPRGLLDTIYF.

V is TRBV27 and J is TRBJ1-1, with D possibly being TRBD1 (6 bases). Trimming removed 6 bases at V and 0 bases at J, with 11 bases between. From germline, CDR1 is MNHEY and CDR2 SMNVEV (reference sequence). This CDR3 has 14 residues. Here the CDR3 reads CASSPGQMNTEAFF. DNA of the CDR3: TGTGCCAGCAGCCCCGGACAGATGAACACTGAAGCTTTCTTT.

Turning to this clone: Other DNA sequences within the sample encode an identical CDR3. The V gene is TRBV6-5, the J gene TRBJ2-1; 7 bases align to TRBD2. This CDR3 region has 13 residues. Unmatched junction bases numbered 2, after V lost 0 bases and J lost 9 bases. Germline loops: CDR1 MNHEY, CDR2 SVGAGI. The CDR3 DNA follows: TGTGCCAGCAGTTACTCGACGGGGGGTGAGCAGTTCTTC. It specifies CASSYSTGGEQFF.

V and J are TRBV7-2 and TRBJ1-1; D is undetermined. Germline V gives CDR1 SGHTA, CDR2 FQGNSA. V dropped 5 bases and J dropped 5 bases, with 12 bases sitting between them. This CDR3 region has 13 residues. As DNA, the CDR3 is TGTGCCAGCAGCCCGACGGGAGGGACTGAAGCTTTCTTT. It codes for CASSPTGGTEAFF.